Shown below are 31 T cell receptor beta chains from a single sample sequenced in a study of blood T cells in healthy people across ages. A second PCR, run for about 7 to 11 cycles, used a sample-barcoded 5' primer plus a J-beta primer mix. MiXCR, applied by TCRdb to the 5' RACE reads, yields one record per CDR3 protein. The table shows 750,000 to 950,000 distinct CDR3 sequences, with approximately 32% occurring only once. These data were also filed under a second study, of T cells of mothers and their children.

Sequenced sample: blood. These receptors were obtained from a woman aged 40 to 50 in good health.

This clonotype has a handful of counts. For the CDR3, the DNA is TGCGCCAGCAGCCAGACGGGGGGCGGGTTTTACGAGCAGTACTTC. Translation gives CASSQTGGGFYEQYF. The chain has TRBV4-3 and TRBJ2-7; possibly TRBD2 for D (7 bases). Germline CDR1 reads LGHNA; CDR2 reads YSLEER. CDR3 size: 15 residues. V was shortened by 3 bases and J by 4 bases, with 16 bases between the two germline ends.

About this clonotype: This may arise from a read error, as a much more abundant clone is one base away. This rearrangement joins TRBV9 to TRBJ2-1, with D possibly being TRBD2 (6 bases). Germline V CDR1 and CDR2: SGDLS, YYNGEE. There are 15 residues in the CDR3. The CDR3: CASSASASSYNEQCF. CDR3 bases: TGTGCCAGCAGCGCTAGCGCTAGCTCCTACAATGAGCAGTGCTTC. The variable domain in full, with the rest retrieved from reference TRBV9 and TRBJ2-1, is DSGVTQTPKHLITATGQRVTLRCSPRSGDLSVYWYQQSLDQGLQFLIQYYNGEERAKGNILERFSAQQFPDLHSELNLSSLELGDSALYFCASSASASSYNEQCFGPGTRLTVL.

This clonotype came up many times. The CDR3 sequence is CASSLDRVGQETQYF. Here the CDR3 DNA reads TGTGCCAGCAGCCTCGACAGGGTTGGGCAAGAGACCCAGTACTTC. This chain uses TRBV7-2 with TRBJ2-5; 7 bases map to TRBD1. Germline CDR1 is SGHTA and CDR2 is FQGNSA. This CDR3 region has 15 residues. V was pared by 5 bases and J by 2 bases, with 8 bases of the junction left unmatched.

Regarding this clonotype: Since the CDR3 does not end with the conserved phenylalanine or tryptophan, this likely comes from a read error. The genes are TRBV7-9 and TRBJ1-2, with D hard to call. From germline, CDR1 is SEHNR and CDR2 FQNEAQ (reference sequence). This CDR3 region has 18 residues. The V gene lost 2 bases and the J gene lost 1 base, with 20 bases spanning the gap. The CDR3 here is CASSLRRVGTDINYGYTC. In nucleotides, the CDR3 is TGTGCCAGCAGCTTAAGGAGGGTCGGAACAGATATTAACTATGGCTACACCTGC.

Details on this clonotype: Relative to the germline gene, one junction end is altered; a read error may explain this. The chain employs TRBV7-9 and TRBJ2-3; perhaps TRBD2 as D (5 bases). This CDR3 is built from 14 residues. The germline gives CDR1 SEHNR, CDR2 FQNEAQ (reference sequence). The CDR3 sequence: CASSLELGTDTQYF. CDR3 coding DNA: TGTGCCAGCAGCTTAGAACTAGGCACCGATACGCAGTATTTT.

This clonotype was found a few times. V is TRBV7-8 and J is TRBJ1-5, with TRBD1 matching over 7 bases. The CDR3 length is 15 residues. The trim removed 5 bases at V and 7 bases at J, leaving 11 bases unmatched. Germline CDR1 SGHVS, CDR2 FQNEAQ. This CDR3 reads CASSRQGPIPQPQHF. The CDR3 DNA is TGTGCCAGCAGCCGACAGGGCCCGATTCCCCAGCCCCAGCATTTT.

This clonotype was seen many times. V and J are TRBV6-5 and TRBJ2-5; TRBD2 might be the D (6 bases). The CDR3 is 15 residues long. Trimming took 4 bases from V and 5 from J, leaving 17 bases between them. Germline V CDR1 and CDR2: MNHEY, SVGAGI. In DNA form, the CDR3 reads TGTGCCAGCAGTTCCTCCGGGAGTTCTGGGGAGACCCAGTACTTC. It specifies CASSSSGSSGETQYF.

The chain has TRBV20-1 and TRBJ2-7; 10 bases line up with TRBD1. The CDR3 sequence is 16 residues long. The junction had 9 bases not matched to a gene; V was cut back by 2 bases and J by 2 bases. Germline V gene lookup returns CDR1 DFQATT and CDR2 SNEGSKA (reference sequence). DNA for the CDR3: TGCAGTGCTAGACCAAACCCCGGGACAGGGGCCTACGAGCAGTACTTC. Its protein is CSARPNPGTGAYEQYF.

At least ten counts were recorded for this clonotype. The V and J genes are TRBV7-6 and TRBJ2-5; possible D gene TRBD2, 6 bases. V was pared by 3 bases and J by 4 bases, with 12 bases between. This CDR3 is built from 14 residues. The germline V gene has CDR1 SGHVS and CDR2 FNYEAQ. The CDR3 nucleotides read TGTGCCAGCAGCTTTTTGCAGGGAGGAGAGACCCAGTACTTC. This gives the protein CASSFLQGGETQYF.

This clonotype was observed many times. The gene calls are TRBV27 and TRBJ2-7, with 7 nucleotides matching TRBD1. The CDR3 loop spans 13 amino acids. Germline V gene lookup returns CDR1 MNHEY and CDR2 SMNVEV (reference sequence). The trim removed 8 bases at V and 3 bases at J, leaving 7 bases unmatched. In nucleotides, the CDR3 is TGTGCCAGCGAGGGGACAGCCTACTACGAGCAGTACTTC. Translation gives CASEGTAYYEQYF.

The V call is TRBV3-1, the J call TRBJ1-5, with 7 bases that match TRBD1. The V and J ends lost 0 bases and 2 bases, in that order; junction bases with no gene match: 7. The V gene's germline CDR1 is LGHDT and CDR2 YNNKEL (reference sequence). This CDR3 comprises 17 residues. The CDR3 coding sequence is TGTGCCAGCAGCCAAGATAAGGCAGGGGGGGGCAATCAGCCCCAGCATTTT. This translates into CASSQDKAGGGNQPQHF.

This clonotype was picked up a small number of times. The chain recombines TRBV9 with TRBJ2-4; D perhaps matches TRBD1 (6 bases). With the DNA end fitting TRBJ2-5 better, the J assignment may be wrong. This CDR3 region has 15 residues. Germline V CDR1 and CDR2: SGDLS, YYNGEE. The CDR3 nucleotides read TGTGCCAGCAGCGATACAGGGCTTCTAGAAGAGACCCAGTACTTC. Translating it yields CASSDTGLLEETQYF.

With respect to this clonotype: This may be a read error, as it is one base from a much larger clone. The CDR3 is CAGSRNQAEQYF. CDR3 coding DNA: TGTGCCGGCAGCAGGAATCAGGCCGAGCAGTACTTC. The chain links TRBV7-9 to TRBJ2-7, with D unclear. The CDR3 sequence is 12 residues long. Germline V gives CDR1 SEHNR, CDR2 FQNEAQ (reference sequence). The whole variable domain, remainder taken from reference TRBV7-9 and TRBJ2-7, is DTGVSQNPRHKITKRGQNVTFRCDPISEHNRLYWYRQTLGQGPEFLTYFQNEAQLEKSRLLSDRFSAERPKGSFSTLEIQRTEQGDSAMYLCAGSRNQAEQYFGPGTRLTVT.

This clonotype was detected only a few times. The chain couples TRBV27 to TRBJ2-5; D gene uncertain. V lost 0 bases and J 9 bases, leaving 14 bases between the germline ends. CDR1 and CDR2 from the germline V gene are MNHEY and SMNVEV (reference sequence). The CDR3 sequence is 14 residues long. The CDR3 coding sequence is TGTGCCAGCAGTTTATCGGGCTTTCTAGATGCCCAGTACTTC. Its protein is CASSLSGFLDAQYF.

On this clonotype: A much bigger clone sits one base away, suggesting this may be a read error. The V gene is TRBV6-5, the J gene TRBJ2-5; D is undetermined. The CDR3 contains 12 residues. CDR1 and CDR2 from the germline V gene are MNHEY and SVGAGI. Trimming took off 2 bases at V and 7 bases at J, with 8 bases between the two ends. The CDR3 spells CASSYPCGTQYF. The CDR3, as DNA: TGTGCCAGCAGTTACCCCTGCGGGACCCAGTACTTC.

This clonotype was picked up a small number of times. J is TRBJ2-7 and V is TRBV7-2, with 9 bases matching TRBD1. In germline, CDR1 is SGHTA, CDR2 FQGNSA. Trimming at V came to 3 bases and at J to 10 bases, leaving 7 bases not matched to a gene. This CDR3 comprises 13 residues. The CDR3 is CASSFRTGDNQYF. Written as DNA, the CDR3 is TGTGCCAGCAGCTTCAGGACAGGGGATAACCAGTACTTC.

The chain couples TRBV6-6 to TRBJ2-1; 7 positions match TRBD2. In germline, CDR1 is MNHNY, CDR2 SVGAGI (reference sequence). The junction had 9 bases not matched to a gene; V was cut back by 10 bases and J by 6 bases. This CDR3 is built from 13 residues. The CDR3 here is CAKNGTTPNEQFF. The CDR3 nucleotides read TGTGCCAAGAACGGGACTACCCCCAATGAGCAGTTCTTC.

This clonotype was counted at least ten times. The chain carries TRBV4-1 and TRBJ2-7, with TRBD2 matching 7 bases. This CDR3 region has 15 residues. Germline lookup yields CDR1 MGHRA and CDR2 YSYEKL. The J segment lost 0 bases and the V segment lost 8 bases, leaving 10 bases of the junction unmatched. The CDR3 region is CASAPGGGISYEQYF. For the CDR3, the DNA is TGCGCCAGCGCTCCGGGGGGAGGGATCTCCTACGAGCAGTACTTC.

The chain links TRBV29-1 to TRBJ2-4; TRBD2 agrees at 8 bases. Germline V CDR1 and CDR2: SQVTM, ANQGSEA. The CDR3 is made up of 15 amino acids. The ends lost 5 bases at V and 13 bases at J; junction bases unmatched: 19. CDR3 bases: TGCAGCGTTTCAGACCGGACTAGCTCGTTGGCTGAGCAGTACTTC. Its protein is CSVSDRTSSLAEQYF.

The rearrangement links TRBV20-1 to TRBJ2-4; 9 nucleotides align to TRBD2. The J call may be in error: the DNA end matches TRBJ2-7 better. CDR3 length: 15 amino acids. CDR1 is DFQATT, CDR2 SNEGSKA, per germline (reference sequence). In DNA form, the CDR3 reads TGCAGTGCTAGAGATCTAAGCGGGGGGTTGGACGAGCAGTACTTC. This translates into CSARDLSGGLDEQYF.

This chain links TRBV29-1 with TRBJ2-1, with 7 positions matching TRBD2. The J call may be mistaken, given a closer DNA end match to TRBJ2-7. This CDR3 has 15 amino acids. The germline CDR1 and CDR2 sequences are SQVTM and ANQGSEA. The CDR3 DNA is TGCAGTGTGGGAGGTGGGGGGGACTACTACAATGAGCAGTACTTC. It codes for CSVGGGGDYYNEQYF.

The V call is TRBV20-1, the J call TRBJ2-4; D perhaps matches TRBD2 (6 bases). V was cut by 1 base and J by 8 bases, with 12 bases left in between. Germline V gene data show CDR1 as DFQATT and CDR2 as SNEGSKA (reference sequence). This CDR3 spans 13 amino acids. The CDR3 sequence is CSARVAVNDIQYF. Here the CDR3 DNA reads TGCAGTGCTAGAGTAGCGGTAAATGACATTCAGTACTTC.

Comment on this clonotype: At one boundary the junction diverges from the germline segment, which might be a read error. The rearrangement joins TRBV5-5 to TRBJ2-1; 8 bases are a match to TRBD2. Germline CDR1 SGHKS, CDR2 YYEKEE (reference sequence). The CDR3 spans 17 residues. Here the CDR3 reads CASSPGLAGDPYNEQFF. CDR3 bases: TGCGCCAGCAGCCCCGGACTAGCCGGTGACCCCTACAATGAGCAGTTCTTC.

This clonotype was counted only a few times. The chain is built from TRBV15 and TRBJ2-5, with a weak D call TRBD2 (6 bases). V was trimmed by 1 base and J by 0 bases, leaving 12 bases between them. In germline, CDR1 is LNHNV, CDR2 YYDKDF (reference sequence). This CDR3 is built from 16 residues. This chain's CDR3 is CATSRGPLADQETQYF. The CDR3 DNA follows: TGTGCCACCAGCAGAGGACCCTTAGCGGACCAAGAGACCCAGTACTTC.

This clonotype was seen many times. DNA for the CDR3: TGCAGCGTTGACGGTGGGGCCAGGGAAGCTTTCTTT. Amino acid sequence: CSVDGGAREAFF. The chain carries TRBV29-1 and TRBJ1-1, with D possibly being TRBD1 (5 bases). This CDR3 region has 12 residues. V was trimmed by 3 bases and J by 8 bases, leaving 13 bases between them. Germline V gene lookup returns CDR1 SQVTM and CDR2 ANQGSEA. The full variable domain, rest sourced from reference TRBV29-1 and TRBJ1-1, is SAVISQKPSRDICQRGTSLTIQCQVDSQVTMMFWYRQQPGQSLTLIATANQGSEATYESGFVIDKFPISRPNLTFSTLTVSNMSPEDSSIYLCSVDGGAREAFFGQGTRLTVV.

This clonotype was seen a handful of times. The chain couples TRBV13 to TRBJ1-2; TRBD1 matches 10 bases. Germline V CDR1 and CDR2: PRHDT, FYEKMQ (reference sequence). CDR3 length: 15 amino acids. Losses at the gene ends were 1 base for V and 7 bases for J; bases not matched to a gene: 6. The CDR3 loop is CASSLARQGASGYTF. In DNA, the CDR3 is TGTGCCAGCAGCTTAGCCCGACAGGGGGCAAGTGGCTACACCTTC.

For this clonotype: A much larger clone lies one base from this, so it may be a read error. The chain uses TRBV7-9 and TRBJ2-1; D uncertain. CDR3 length: 15 residues. Per germline, CDR1 SEHNR and CDR2 FQNEAQ (reference sequence). V gave up 1 base and J gave up 10 bases, with 17 bases separating them. Here the CDR3 reads CASSLDAGSRYEQFF. The CDR3 DNA is TGTGCCAGCAGCTTAGACGCTGGGTCTCGCTACGAGCAGTTCTTC.

This sequence joins TRBV28 and TRBJ2-4; possibly TRBD1 for D (6 bases). Between the trimmed V and J ends, which lost 5 bases and 13 bases, there was a span of 15 bases. Germline loops: CDR1 MDHEN, CDR2 SYDVKM. CDR3 length: 12 residues. CDR3 DNA: TGTGCCAGCAGTGGACAGCTTCAGGAGCAGTACTTC. This translates into CASSGQLQEQYF.

The rearrangement links TRBV7-2 to TRBJ2-3, with 14 bases aligning to TRBD2. The J segment lost 4 bases and the V segment lost 5 bases, leaving 5 bases of the junction unmatched. Germline values: CDR1 SGHTA, CDR2 FQGNSA. The CDR3 covers 16 residues. CDR3 coding DNA: TGTGCCAGCAGCACCCGGACTAGCGGGGGGCCAGATACGCAGTATTTT. It is translated as CASSTRTSGGPDTQYF.

The genes are TRBV28 and TRBJ2-5, with 8 bases identical to TRBD1. The J call may not be correct, given that the DNA end is closer to TRBJ2-7. There are 15 residues in the CDR3. Per germline, CDR1 MDHEN and CDR2 SYDVKM. The CDR3 nucleotides read TGTGCCAGCAGTTTGACAGGGGTCGCCACCTACGAGCAGTACTTC. Translated: CASSLTGVATYEQYF.

The chain has TRBV5-1 and TRBJ2-3; 7 bases align to TRBD2. V was pared by 5 bases and J by 3 bases, with 6 bases of the junction left unmatched. Looked up from germline, CDR1 is SGHRS and CDR2 is YFSETQ. This CDR3 contains 14 residues. CDR3: CASRGGQRTDTQYF. The CDR3 nucleotides are TGCGCCAGCAGGGGAGGGCAGAGGACAGATACGCAGTATTTT.